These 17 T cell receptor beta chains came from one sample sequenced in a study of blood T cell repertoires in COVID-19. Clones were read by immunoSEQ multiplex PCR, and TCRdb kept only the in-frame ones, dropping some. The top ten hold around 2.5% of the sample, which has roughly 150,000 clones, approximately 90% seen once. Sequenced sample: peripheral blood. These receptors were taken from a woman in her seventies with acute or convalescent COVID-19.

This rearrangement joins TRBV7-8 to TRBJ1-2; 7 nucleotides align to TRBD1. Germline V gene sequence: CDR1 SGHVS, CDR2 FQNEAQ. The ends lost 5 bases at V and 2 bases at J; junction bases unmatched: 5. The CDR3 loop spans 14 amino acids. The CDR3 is CASSPGTDNYGYTF. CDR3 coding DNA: TGTGCCAGCAGCCCTGGGACAGACAACTATGGCTACACCTTC.

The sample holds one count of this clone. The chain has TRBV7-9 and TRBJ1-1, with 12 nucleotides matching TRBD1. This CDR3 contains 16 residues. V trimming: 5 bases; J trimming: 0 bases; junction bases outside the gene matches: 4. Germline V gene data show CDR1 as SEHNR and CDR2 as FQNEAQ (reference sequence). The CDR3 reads CASSLGTGGLNTEAFF. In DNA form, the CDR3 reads TGTGCCAGCAGCCTCGGGACAGGGGGCTTGAACACTGAAGCTTTCTTT.

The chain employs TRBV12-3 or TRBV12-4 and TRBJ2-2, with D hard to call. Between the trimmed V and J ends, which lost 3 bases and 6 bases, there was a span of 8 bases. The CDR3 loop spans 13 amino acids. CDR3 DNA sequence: TGTGCCAGCAGTTTTTTGGAGCCCGGGGAGCTGTTTTTT. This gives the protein CASSFLEPGELFF.

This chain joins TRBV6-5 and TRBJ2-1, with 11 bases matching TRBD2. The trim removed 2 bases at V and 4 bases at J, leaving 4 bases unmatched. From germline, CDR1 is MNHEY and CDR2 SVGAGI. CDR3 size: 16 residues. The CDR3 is CASSYEGLAVYNEQFF. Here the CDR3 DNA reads TGTGCCAGCAGTTACGAGGGACTAGCGGTTTACAATGAGCAGTTCTTC.

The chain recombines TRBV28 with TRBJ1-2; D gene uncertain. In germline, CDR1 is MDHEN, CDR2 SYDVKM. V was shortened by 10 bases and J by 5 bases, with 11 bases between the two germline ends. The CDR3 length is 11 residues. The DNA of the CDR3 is TGTGCCACAACCTACAGTTATGGCTACACCTTC. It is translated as CATTYSYGYTF.

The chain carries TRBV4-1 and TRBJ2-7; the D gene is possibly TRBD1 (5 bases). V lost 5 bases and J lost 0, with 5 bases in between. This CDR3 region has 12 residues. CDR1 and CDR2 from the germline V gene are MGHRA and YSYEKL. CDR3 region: CASSDSSYEQYF. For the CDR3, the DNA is TGCGCCAGCAGCGACAGCTCCTACGAGCAGTACTTC.

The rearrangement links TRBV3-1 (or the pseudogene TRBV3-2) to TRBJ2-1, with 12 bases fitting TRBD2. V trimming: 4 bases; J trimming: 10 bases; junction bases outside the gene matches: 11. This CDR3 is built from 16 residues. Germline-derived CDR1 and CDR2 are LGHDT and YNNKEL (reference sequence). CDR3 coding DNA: TGTGCCAGCAGCCCCCGGACTAGCGGGGCCCCATGGGAGCAGTTCTTC. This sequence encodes CASSPRTSGAPWEQFF.

CDR3 in amino acids: CSASAGNYEQYF. In DNA, the CDR3 is TGCAGTGCTAGTGCAGGGAACTACGAGCAGTACTTC. The chain is built from TRBV20-1 and TRBJ2-7; D perhaps matches TRBD1 (5 bases). Trimming shortened V by 3 bases and J by 3 bases, and 9 bases separated the two germline ends. This CDR3 contains 12 residues. Per the germline V gene, CDR1 is DFQATT and CDR2 is SNEGSKA (reference sequence).

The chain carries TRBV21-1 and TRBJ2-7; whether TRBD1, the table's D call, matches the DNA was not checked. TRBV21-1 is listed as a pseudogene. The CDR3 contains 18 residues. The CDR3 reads CASSKKGRQLTSSYEQYV. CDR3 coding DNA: TGTGCCAGCAGCAAAAAAGGAAGACAGTTAACGAGCTCCTACGAGCAGTACGTC.

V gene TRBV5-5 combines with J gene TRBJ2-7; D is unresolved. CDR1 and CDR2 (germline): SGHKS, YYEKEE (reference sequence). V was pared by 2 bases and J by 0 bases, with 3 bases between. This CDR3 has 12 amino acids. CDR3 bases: TGTGCCAGCAGCTTCAGCTCCTACGAGCAGTACTTC. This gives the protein CASSFSSYEQYF.

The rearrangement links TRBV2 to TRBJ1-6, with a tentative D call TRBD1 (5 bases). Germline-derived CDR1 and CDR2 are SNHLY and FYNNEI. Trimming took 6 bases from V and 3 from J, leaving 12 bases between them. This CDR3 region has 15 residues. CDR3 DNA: TGTGCCAGCAGGGTGGAGGGGATCTATAATTCACCCCTCCACTTT. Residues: CASRVEGIYNSPLHF.

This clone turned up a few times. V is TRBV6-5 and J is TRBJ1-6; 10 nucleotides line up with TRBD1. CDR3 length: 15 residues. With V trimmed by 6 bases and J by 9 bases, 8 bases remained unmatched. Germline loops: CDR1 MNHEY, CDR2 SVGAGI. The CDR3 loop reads CASSETGGWASPLHF. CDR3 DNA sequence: TGTGCCAGCAGCGAGACAGGGGGCTGGGCTTCACCCCTCCACTTT.

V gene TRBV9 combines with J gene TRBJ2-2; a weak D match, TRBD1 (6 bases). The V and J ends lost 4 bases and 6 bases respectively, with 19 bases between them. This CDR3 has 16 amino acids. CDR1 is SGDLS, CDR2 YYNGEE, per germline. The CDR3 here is CASSPGVGAGSGELFF. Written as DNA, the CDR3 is TGTGCCAGCAGCCCAGGAGTGGGGGCGGGTTCCGGGGAGCTGTTTTTT.

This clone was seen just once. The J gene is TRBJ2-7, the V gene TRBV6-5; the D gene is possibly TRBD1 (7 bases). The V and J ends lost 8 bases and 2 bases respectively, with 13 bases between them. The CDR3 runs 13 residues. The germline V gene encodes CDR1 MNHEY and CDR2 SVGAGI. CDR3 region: CASAQGGTYEQYF. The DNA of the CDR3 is TGTGCCAGCGCCCAGGGGGGAACCTACGAGCAGTACTTC.

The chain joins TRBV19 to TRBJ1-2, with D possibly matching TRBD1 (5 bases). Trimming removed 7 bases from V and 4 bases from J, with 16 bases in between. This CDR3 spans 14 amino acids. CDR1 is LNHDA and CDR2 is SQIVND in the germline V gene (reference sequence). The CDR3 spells CASINPGTGYGYTF. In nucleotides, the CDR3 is TGTGCCAGTATCAATCCCGGGACTGGCTATGGCTACACCTTC.

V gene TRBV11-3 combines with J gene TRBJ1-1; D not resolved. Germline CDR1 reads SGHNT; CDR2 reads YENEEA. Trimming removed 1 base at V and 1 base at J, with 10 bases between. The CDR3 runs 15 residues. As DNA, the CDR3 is TGTGCCAGCAGCTTAGTCTCAGGTGGGAACACTGAAGCTTTCTTT. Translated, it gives CASSLVSGGNTEAFF.

The chain's CDR3 is CATSRGAIGESDTQYF. As DNA, the CDR3 is TGTGCCACCAGCAGGGGGGCAATCGGGGAGTCAGATACGCAGTATTTT. This sequence joins TRBV15 and TRBJ2-3; maybe TRBD1 (6 bases). Looked up from germline, CDR1 is LNHNV and CDR2 is YYDKDF (reference sequence). This CDR3 spans 16 amino acids. V was trimmed by 3 bases and J by 4 bases, leaving 17 bases between them.